This T cell receptor beta chain originates from a study of a mutant IDH1 vaccine in newly diagnosed glioma. Study-level results: Pseudoprogression appears to have had no connection to changes in top peripheral T cell clonotypes.

Time point reported: baseline, week 1 (first vaccination visit). Described treatment: pre-vaccination baseline after standard-of-care therapy. Patients carried new grade 3 or 4 IDH1-mutant astrocytomas lacking nuclear ATRX. Profiled with immunoSEQ multiplex PCR; TCRdb holds only in-frame clones, not every one. The repertoire holds 12,000 to 15,000 clones, 80% to 90% seen once, with roughly 10% in the top ten. CDR1 and CDR2 from the germline V gene are SGHTA and FQGNSA. The V gene lost 1 base and the J gene lost 2 bases, with 12 bases spanning the gap. This CDR3 has 15 residues. Worth noting for this clone: The antigen remains undetermined.

The specimen comprised PBMCs, sampled from a glioma patient treated with radiotherapy, temozolomide or both. The TCR originated in a middle-aged woman with glioma. Some clones in this sample may be carry-over from other donors' samples. V and J are TRBV7-2 and TRBJ2-7, with D tentatively TRBD1 or TRBD2 (5 bases each). CDR3 sequence (DNA): TGTGCCAGCAGCTTAGGTGATGGGGGAACCTACGAGCAGTACTTC. Encoded protein: CASSLGDGGTYEQYF.